The entry below describes one T cell receptor beta chain. As yet, its antigen is unknown. Time point denoted: persistent/refractory GD, antithyroid drugs over 5 years with positive TRAb. Isolated PBMC RNA provided the starting material for the TCR library. This CDR3 region has 12 residues. The germline gives CDR1 SEHNR, CDR2 FQNEAQ (reference sequence). Trimming pared 5 bases from V and 8 bases from J, leaving 12 bases between. The sample comes from a study of regulatory T cells in long-lasting Graves disease. About the study: Treatment with antithyroid drugs for over 5 years, together with positive TSH receptor antibodies, meant persistent Graves' disease.

Study conclusions and caveats: Persistent Graves' cases showed lower TCR diversity than newly diagnosed cases. Exclusively peripheral blood, rather than thyroid tissue, was studied.

Construction of the TCR beta libraries employed iRepertoire HTBI primers in conjunction with Arm-PCR of CDR3 regions. One entry per CDR3 protein results from TCRdb running MiXCR on the multiplex PCR reads. The sample has over 650,000 distinct CDR3 sequences, around 30% seen once. This chain uses TRBV7-9 with TRBJ1-2; D call uncertain. The sequence came from a female donor with Graves disease. The material sequenced was peripheral blood mononuclear cells (PBMCs), taken when the disease was refractory, from a patient treated with antithyroid drugs. CDR3 region: CASSPPVVGYTF. CDR3 nucleotides: TGTGCCAGCAGCCCCCCGGTAGTCGGCTACACCTTC.